This T cell receptor beta chain was obtained from a study of PD-L1 blockade in urothelial cancer. Study information: Atezolizumab at 1,200 mg intravenously every 3 weeks was started by patients at some point between 2014 and 2016. Samples of blood were analyzed 3 weeks (second dose) and 6 weeks after treatment start. T cells were recovered from blood samples at a median of approximately 150,000. Study outcomes and limitations: Patients with durable benefit had greater blood expansion of tumor-associated TCR clones 3 weeks into treatment.

Time point noted: peripheral blood 6 weeks after treatment start. Germline CDR1 reads SGHDT; CDR2 reads YYEEEE. The V and J ends lost 3 bases and 5 bases respectively, with 15 bases between them. CDR3 length: 15 amino acids. Details on this clone: Its matching antigen is unknown.

This table comes from immunoSEQ multiplex PCR, and its TCRdb copy is limited to in-frame clones, with some not included. The repertoire includes around 80,000 clones, more than 85% of them detected once, and 0.85% to 0.9% sits in the top ten. The receptor's source is a woman older than 75 with urothelial cancer. This chain connects TRBV5-6 to TRBJ2-1, with D possibly matching TRBD2 (6 bases). The sample here was PBMCs, taken around atezolizumab (anti-PD-L1) treatment. The CDR3 region has the DNA TGTGCCAGCAGCTCCGGGACTTTATCAAACAATGAGCAGTTCTTC. This translates into CASSSGTLSNNEQFF.